Listed below are T cell receptor beta chains from one sample, sequenced in a study of T cell responses to AZD1222 COVID-19 vaccine. This table comes from immunoSEQ multiplex PCR, and its TCRdb copy is limited to in-frame clones, with some not included. The sample consists of roughly 150,000 clones, 80% to 90% of them appearing once. Specimen: peripheral blood, collected on day 0 of AZD1222 vaccination. These receptors all stem from an adult in good health. CDR3s include the opening cysteine and the closing phenylalanine or tryptophan. The D gene is left open where the match is weak. Clone size is stated in some rows and not others, as once, few, many or a class when expanded.

d_gene: .; abundance: .; v_gene: TRBV18; j_gene: TRBJ1-6; CDR3aa: CASSPPGREANSPLHF; CDR3nt: TGTGCCAGCTCACCACCGGGCAGGGAGGCTAATTCACCCCTCCACTTT
d_gene: .; abundance: .; v_gene: TRBV29-1; j_gene: TRBJ2-7; CDR3aa: CSVGTGGYEQYF; CDR3nt: TGCAGCGTTGGGACAGGAGGGTACGAGCAGTACTTC
d_gene: .; abundance: .; v_gene: TRBV27; j_gene: TRBJ1-2; CDR3aa: CASSLSGIYGYTF; CDR3nt: TGTGCCAGCAGTTTATCCGGCATCTATGGCTACACCTTC
d_gene: .; abundance: once; v_gene: TRBV19; j_gene: TRBJ1-1; CDR3aa: CATVAGLNTEAFF; CDR3nt: TGTGCCACCGTTGCGGGGCTGAACACTGAAGCTTTCTTT
d_gene: .; abundance: .; v_gene: TRBV7-9; j_gene: TRBJ2-2; CDR3aa: CASSAPGVIGELFF; CDR3nt: TGTGCCAGCAGCGCCCCGGGAGTTATCGGGGAGCTGTTTTTT
d_gene: TRBD1; abundance: once; v_gene: TRBV5-1; j_gene: TRBJ2-3; CDR3aa: CASSPGQGADTQYF; CDR3nt: TGCGCCAGCAGTCCCGGACAGGGTGCAGATACGCAGTATTTT
d_gene: .; abundance: .; v_gene: TRBV14; j_gene: TRBJ1-1; CDR3aa: CASSPSYVEAFF; CDR3nt: TGTGCCAGCAGCCCTTCGTATGTTGAAGCTTTCTTT
d_gene: .; abundance: .; v_gene: TRBV9; j_gene: TRBJ2-7; CDR3aa: CASSVDPSYEQYF; CDR3nt: TGTGCCAGCAGCGTAGATCCTAGCTACGAGCAGTACTTC
d_gene: .; abundance: few; v_gene: TRBV28; j_gene: TRBJ1-6; CDR3aa: CASSFGAELLHF; CDR3nt: TGTGCCAGCAGTTTCGGGGCTGAGCTCCTCCACTTT
d_gene: TRBD1; abundance: .; v_gene: TRBV27; j_gene: TRBJ1-2; CDR3aa: CASSLLRDRGNYGYTF; CDR3nt: TGTGCCAGCAGTTTGCTCCGGGACAGGGGTAACTATGGCTACACCTTC
d_gene: .; abundance: .; v_gene: TRBV2; j_gene: TRBJ1-3; CDR3aa: CASSVRGGSGNTIYF; CDR3nt: TGTGCCAGCAGCGTTCGGGGAGGGTCTGGAAACACCATATATTTT
d_gene: .; abundance: .; v_gene: TRBV28; j_gene: TRBJ1-1; CDR3aa: CASSYGSFEAFF; CDR3nt: TGTGCCAGCAGTTACGGGAGTTTTGAAGCTTTCTTT
d_gene: TRBD1; abundance: .; v_gene: TRBV18; j_gene: TRBJ2-3; CDR3aa: CASSVTGQRGTDTQYF; CDR3nt: TGTGCCAGCTCAGTGACGGGACAGAGGGGGACAGATACGCAGTATTTT
d_gene: .; abundance: .; v_gene: TRBV6-5; j_gene: TRBJ1-2; CDR3aa: CASSYGVGYGYTF; CDR3nt: TGTGCCAGCAGTTACGGAGTGGGCTATGGCTACACCTTC
d_gene: .; abundance: .; v_gene: TRBV3-1/TRBV3-2; j_gene: TRBJ1-5; CDR3aa: CASSQDSGRNQPQHF; CDR3nt: TGTGCCAGCAGCCAAGATTCGGGCCGCAATCAGCCCCAGCATTTT
d_gene: .; abundance: .; v_gene: TRBV27; j_gene: TRBJ1-5; CDR3aa: CASSLTGWNQPQHF; CDR3nt: TGTGCCAGCAGTTTAACAGGGTGGAATCAGCCCCAGCATTTT
d_gene: TRBD2; abundance: .; v_gene: TRBV6-5; j_gene: TRBJ2-5; CDR3aa: CASSSAGGLQETQYF; CDR3nt: TGTGCCAGCAGTTCCGCGGGGGGCCTCCAAGAGACCCAGTACTTC
d_gene: .; abundance: .; v_gene: TRBV4-1; j_gene: TRBJ2-3; CDR3aa: CASSQEFGDTQYF; CDR3nt: TGCGCCAGCAGCCAAGAGTTCGGGGATACGCAGTATTTT
d_gene: .; abundance: .; v_gene: TRBV7-8; j_gene: TRBJ1-2; CDR3aa: CASSLLHFVSDYGYTF; CDR3nt: TGTGCCAGCAGCTTACTCCATTTTGTCTCGGACTATGGCTACACCTTC
d_gene: .; abundance: .; v_gene: TRBV3-1/TRBV3-2; j_gene: TRBJ2-5; CDR3aa: CASSQPWGQETQYF; CDR3nt: TGTGCCAGCAGCCAACCCTGGGGGCAAGAGACCCAGTACTTC
d_gene: .; abundance: few; v_gene: TRBV15; j_gene: TRBJ1-4; CDR3aa: CATSRDPPYLREKLFF; CDR3nt: TGTGCCACCAGCAGAGATCCGCCGTACCTTAGGGAAAAACTGTTTTTT
d_gene: TRBD2; abundance: .; v_gene: TRBV7-9; j_gene: TRBJ2-2; CDR3aa: CASSPGLAPGELFF; CDR3nt: TGTGCCAGCAGCCCAGGACTAGCCCCCGGGGAGCTGTTTTTT
d_gene: .; abundance: .; v_gene: TRBV7-9; j_gene: TRBJ1-2; CDR3aa: CASSLGSGTAVDGYTF; CDR3nt: TGTGCCAGCAGCTTAGGCTCCGGGACCGCCGTCGACGGCTACACCTTC
d_gene: TRBD2; abundance: .; v_gene: TRBV29-1; j_gene: TRBJ2-1; CDR3aa: CSVDLAGSYNEQFF; CDR3nt: TGCAGCGTTGACCTAGCGGGGTCCTACAATGAGCAGTTCTTC
d_gene: .; abundance: .; v_gene: TRBV9; j_gene: TRBJ1-2; CDR3aa: CASSDLDGYTF; CDR3nt: TGTGCCAGCAGCGACCTCGATGGCTACACCTTC
d_gene: TRBD2; abundance: .; v_gene: TRBV4-1; j_gene: TRBJ2-3; CDR3aa: CASSQGIAGGSTDTQYF; CDR3nt: TGCGCCAGCAGCCAAGGGATAGCGGGGGGAAGCACAGATACGCAGTATTTT
d_gene: .; abundance: .; v_gene: TRBV5-1; j_gene: TRBJ1-2; CDR3aa: CASSLDGGRTGLDGYTF; CDR3nt: TGCGCCAGCAGCTTGGATGGAGGACGCACAGGGTTAGATGGCTACACCTTC
d_gene: TRBD1; abundance: .; v_gene: TRBV7-8; j_gene: TRBJ2-5; CDR3aa: CASSNIQGDQETQYF; CDR3nt: TGTGCCAGCAGCAACATACAGGGGGACCAAGAGACCCAGTACTTC
d_gene: TRBD1; abundance: once; v_gene: TRBV27; j_gene: TRBJ1-6; CDR3aa: CASSFQGAGSPLHF; CDR3nt: TGTGCCAGCAGTTTTCAGGGGGCTGGTTCACCCCTCCACTTT
d_gene: TRBD1; abundance: .; v_gene: TRBV5-1; j_gene: TRBJ1-3; CDR3aa: CASSQGDTTGNTIYF; CDR3nt: TGCGCCAGCAGCCAGGGGGATACAACTGGAAACACCATATATTTT
d_gene: TRBD2; abundance: .; v_gene: TRBV6-8; j_gene: TRBJ2-1; CDR3aa: CASSYRTSGGYLFKEQFF; CDR3nt: TGTGCCAGCAGTTACCGTACTAGCGGGGGGTATCTTTTTAAGGAGCAGTTCTTC
d_gene: .; abundance: .; v_gene: TRBV7-9; j_gene: TRBJ2-7; CDR3aa: CASSLERKSYEQYF; CDR3nt: TGTGCCAGCAGCTTAGAGAGGAAATCCTACGAGCAGTACTTC
d_gene: .; abundance: .; v_gene: TRBV14; j_gene: TRBJ1-6; CDR3aa: CASSRLHSTGSYNSPLHF; CDR3nt: TGTGCCAGCAGCCGGCTACATTCGACGGGCTCCTATAATTCACCCCTCCACTTT
d_gene: .; abundance: .; v_gene: TRBV12-3/TRBV12-4; j_gene: TRBJ1-3; CDR3aa: CASTPGNTIYF; CDR3nt: TGTGCCAGCACCCCTGGCAACACCATATATTTT
d_gene: .; abundance: .; v_gene: TRBV7-2; j_gene: TRBJ1-2; CDR3aa: CASSPWDTSRYGYTF; CDR3nt: TGTGCCAGCAGCCCGTGGGACACCTCCCGCTATGGCTACACCTTC
d_gene: TRBD1; abundance: .; v_gene: TRBV7-9; j_gene: TRBJ2-2; CDR3aa: CASSLRDRNTGELFF; CDR3nt: TGTGCCAGCAGCTTGAGGGACAGGAACACCGGGGAGCTGTTTTTT
d_gene: TRBD1; abundance: .; v_gene: TRBV24-1; j_gene: TRBJ1-4; CDR3aa: CATSDPGQGIGKLFF; CDR3nt: TGTGCCACCAGTGACCCGGGACAGGGGATAGGAAAACTGTTTTTT
d_gene: .; abundance: .; v_gene: TRBV5-1; j_gene: TRBJ1-6; CDR3aa: CASSLGSGSSYNSPLHF; CDR3nt: TGCGCCAGCAGCTTGGGGAGTGGGAGCTCCTATAATTCACCCCTCCACTTT
d_gene: .; abundance: once; v_gene: TRBV28; j_gene: TRBJ1-5; CDR3aa: CASSPAGFLDSNQPQHF; CDR3nt: TGTGCCAGCAGTCCCGCCGGCTTCTTGGATAGCAATCAGCCCCAGCATTTT
d_gene: .; abundance: .; v_gene: TRBV7-9; j_gene: TRBJ1-6; CDR3aa: CASRSGGGVNSPLHF; CDR3nt: TGTGCCAGCAGGTCTGGCGGGGGGGTTAATTCACCCCTCCACTTT
d_gene: .; abundance: few; v_gene: TRBV7-9; j_gene: TRBJ1-2; CDR3aa: CASSFIVTETNYGYTF; CDR3nt: TGTGCCAGCAGCTTCATCGTAACAGAGACCAACTATGGCTACACCTTC
d_gene: .; abundance: .; v_gene: TRBV6-5; j_gene: TRBJ2-1; CDR3aa: CASSYSTEQFF; CDR3nt: TGTGCCAGCAGTTACTCGACTGAGCAGTTCTTC
d_gene: TRBD2; abundance: .; v_gene: TRBV7-3; j_gene: TRBJ2-6; CDR3aa: CASKSGRDFGANVLTF; CDR3nt: TGTGCCAGCAAGTCCGGGAGGGACTTTGGGGCCAACGTCCTGACTTTC
d_gene: .; abundance: .; v_gene: TRBV20-1; j_gene: TRBJ1-6; CDR3aa: CSAREVGIFHF; CDR3nt: TGCAGTGCTAGAGAGGTAGGGATATTCCACTTT
d_gene: TRBD1; abundance: .; v_gene: TRBV9; j_gene: TRBJ1-1; CDR3aa: CASSVGGQGAYTEAFF; CDR3nt: TGTGCCAGCAGCGTAGGGGGACAGGGGGCCTACACTGAAGCTTTCTTT
d_gene: TRBD1; abundance: .; v_gene: TRBV6-2/TRBV6-3; j_gene: TRBJ2-5; CDR3aa: CASSYISGDRGRGLQETQYF; CDR3nt: TGTGCCAGCAGTTACATTTCCGGGGACAGGGGCCGCGGACTGCAAGAGACCCAGTACTTC
d_gene: TRBD1; abundance: .; v_gene: TRBV15; j_gene: TRBJ2-2; CDR3aa: CATSRAGTANTGELFF; CDR3nt: TGTGCCACCAGCAGAGCTGGGACAGCGAACACCGGGGAGCTGTTTTTT